This record concerns one TCR beta chain sequence. This clone was observed a handful of times. Its antigen is still unknown. Base qualities are not at hand, and no much larger clone is one base apart. The data derive from a study of PD-L1 blockade in urothelial cancer (dated by TCRdb to 2017 to 2019). At the level of the whole study: Therapy was started at some point between 2012 and 2014 for all patients, and atezolizumab 1,200 mg was administered intravenously every 3 weeks. Patients had an ECOG performance status of 0 or 1 and had received between 0 and 3 prior chemotherapy regimens. Durable clinical benefit meant progression-free survival longer than 6 months, and TCR features were also tested against progression-free and overall survival. Durable clinical benefit was achieved by nine patients and was not achieved by 20 patients. An exploratory multi-omic analysis was conducted of the somatic, immune and clinical correlates of response to PD-L1 blockade with atezolizumab in urothelial cancer. Over 28 patients had pretreatment blood TCR-seq, some 25 had at least one posttreatment blood collection, and some 25 had tumor TCR-seq. Blood samples were analyzed 3 weeks after the start of treatment (second dose) and 6 weeks after the start of treatment. Blood samples gave a median of 141,255 T cells and 88,000 or so unique TCRs, with a median clonality of around 0.08. In the same patients who had TCR sequencing, pretreatment tumors also underwent whole exome sequencing and RNA sequencing. Twenty-five of 29 patients were males with bladder-origin urothelial cancer, and about two thirds of the roughly 30 reported a prior smoking history. TCR sequencing covered pretreatment tumor samples and matched, serially collected peripheral blood taken before and after atezolizumab treatment.

Synthetic TCR analog templates were spiked into each PCR to estimate absolute template abundance from read counts. Using the immunoSEQ assay, TCRbeta CDR3 regions were amplified from genomic DNA with bias-controlled V and J gene primers. Sequencing of rearranged TCRbeta segments was performed at approximately 20X coverage. Concerning the study's data processing: Sequencing errors were corrected by clustering, and CDR3s were annotated against IMGT so that V, D and J genes could be assigned. Only productive TCRbeta rearrangements were used in downstream analyses, excluding out-of-frame or stop-codon sequences. To compute clonality, Shannon entropy was normalized by the log of the number of unique productive sequences and then subtracted from one. Fisher's exact test with Benjamini-Hochberg correction, using a cutoff of adjusted p below 0.01, was how clones that differed between time points or between blood and tumor were identified. The table comes from immuneACCESS by way of TCRdb, which keeps in-frame sequences with V and J called. Part of the clones is missing from these tables; in studies checked, under half for an unresolved V gene and the rest for unknown reasons. V, J and clone size are those of that table, while D and trimming were read from the DNA. The sample records 25,000 to 30,000 clones, approximately 80% of which are singletons. The ten largest clones represent about 3.5% of the sample.

The investigation overall reported the following: A pretreatment peripheral blood TCR clonality below the median was linked to improved progression-free and overall survival. Patients with durable benefit showed greater expansion of tumor-associated TCR clones in peripheral blood 3 weeks after starting treatment (n of about 20, p = 0.022). Because the sample size was small (n ≈ 29) and many exploratory analyses were performed, the results are intended to be hypothesis-generating.

The time point label, read with the paper, signifies: peripheral blood 6 weeks after treatment start. The cohort included roughly 30 patients with locally advanced or metastatic urothelial carcinoma who were treated at Memorial Sloan Kettering on a trial protocol. Peripheral blood mononuclear cells were collected pretreatment and during treatment, at between 1 and 8 total time points per patient. The Qiagen DNeasy Blood extraction kit was used to purify genomic DNA from total PBMCs and tumor samples. PBMCs were collected pretreatment and during treatment, and were isolated and stored as previously described. The germline V gene provides CDR1 MNHEY and CDR2 SVGAGI. CDR3 length: 15 amino acids, cysteine to phenylalanine. Only the CDR3 DNA stays, 45 bases, in frame from base 1. V is shortened by 0 bases, J by 3 bases, and the region joining them spans 11 bases.

This TCR was recovered from a man between 65 and 85 years old with urothelial cancer. The chain uses TRBV6-5 and TRBJ1-1, and the D gene may be TRBD1, 6 bases matching. The sample in question was PBMCs, obtained around atezolizumab (anti-PD-L1) treatment. The CDR3 in this case is CASSYSGQIHTEAFF. The nucleotide sequence is TGTGCCAGCAGTTACTCCGGACAGATCCACACTGAAGCTTTCTTT.